The next 4 T cell receptor beta chains were all read from a single sample in a study of blood T cell repertoires in COVID-19 (dated by TCRdb to 2018 to 2021). The library was prepared using the immunoSEQ multiplex PCR assay. TCRdb holds this immuneACCESS table with in-frame rearrangements only. Some clones are missing; in checked studies, unresolved V genes explain under half, and the rest has no known cause. Counted in this sample were about 150,000 clones; roughly 90% of them appeared once. The ten top clones hold 3.5% to 4.5% of the sample. Material: peripheral blood. The receptors were sampled from a woman in her 70s with acute or convalescent COVID-19.

The chain uses TRBV11-3 and TRBJ2-2; the D gene is possibly TRBD2 (5 bases). The germline V gene has CDR1 SGHNT and CDR2 YENEEA. Trimming removed 1 base from V and 0 bases from J, with 12 bases in between. CDR3 length: 17 amino acids. The CDR3 sequence is CASSLGGGHANTGELFF. The CDR3 nucleotides read TGTGCCAGCAGCTTAGGTGGCGGGCACGCGAACACCGGGGAGCTGTTTTTT.

The CDR3 region has the DNA TGTGCCAGCAGTCCACGGGGGACAGGGGGCAGAGAGACCCAGTACTTC. This codes for CASSPRGTGGRETQYF. The chain combines TRBV28 with TRBJ2-5; 12 bases align to TRBD1. With V trimmed by 5 bases and J by 4 bases, 8 bases remained unmatched. This CDR3 has 16 residues. The germline CDR1 and CDR2 sequences are MDHEN and SYDVKM.

This clone has only one observation. This sequence joins TRBV18 and TRBJ2-1, with D perhaps TRBD2 (5 bases). The V end was cut by 3 bases, the J end by 3 bases, with 9 bases between. Germline V gene sequence: CDR1 KGHSH, CDR2 LQKENI. This CDR3 contains 14 residues. CDR3 residues: CASSPLSGYNEQFF. The CDR3 DNA sequence: TGTGCCAGCTCACCCCTGAGCGGCTACAATGAGCAGTTCTTC.

This clone has just a few counts. V is TRBV5-1 and J is TRBJ1-5; TRBD1 might be the D (5 bases). This CDR3 spans 15 amino acids. Germline CDR1 is SGHRS and CDR2 is YFSETQ. V lost 0 bases, J lost 7 bases, and 14 bases lay in between. CDR3 nucleotide sequence: TGCGCCAGCAGCTTGGAGGGCAGGGATCACCAGCCCCAGCATTTT. It translates to CASSLEGRDHQPQHF.